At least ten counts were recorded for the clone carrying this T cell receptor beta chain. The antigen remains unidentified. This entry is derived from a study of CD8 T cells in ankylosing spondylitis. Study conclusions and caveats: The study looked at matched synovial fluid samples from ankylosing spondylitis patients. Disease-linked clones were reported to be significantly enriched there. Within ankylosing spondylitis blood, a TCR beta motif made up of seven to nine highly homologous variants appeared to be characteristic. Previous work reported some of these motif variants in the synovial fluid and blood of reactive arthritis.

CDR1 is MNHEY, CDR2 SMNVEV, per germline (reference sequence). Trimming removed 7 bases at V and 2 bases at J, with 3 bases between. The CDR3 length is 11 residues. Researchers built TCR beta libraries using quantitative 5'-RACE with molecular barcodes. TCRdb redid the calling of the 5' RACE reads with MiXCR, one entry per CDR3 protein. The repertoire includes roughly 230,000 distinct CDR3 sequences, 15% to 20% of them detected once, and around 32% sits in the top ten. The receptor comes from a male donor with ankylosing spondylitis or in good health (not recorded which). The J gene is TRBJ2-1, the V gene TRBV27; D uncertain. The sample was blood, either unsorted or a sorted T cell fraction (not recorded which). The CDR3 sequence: CASTAYNEQFF. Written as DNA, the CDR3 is TGTGCCAGCACAGCCTACAATGAGCAGTTCTTC.